This is a list of T cell receptor beta chains from one sample in a study of blood T cell repertoires in COVID-19. Generated by immunoSEQ multiplex PCR, the TCRdb table keeps only in-frame clones and is missing some. The profile shows roughly 250,000 clones, 87% of them singletons. The specimen was PBMCs or T cells enriched from blood (not recorded which). The receptors originated from a woman under 40 with acute COVID-19. The CDR3 runs from the conserved cysteine through the conserved F or W. Each record gives: V gene, clone size, J gene, D gene, CDR3 protein, CDR3 DNA. D genes are given only for firm matches. A row's size may be missing; if present it is once, few, many or a size class.

V gene: TRBV10-3
clone size: -
J gene: TRBJ1-1
D gene: -
CDR3 protein: CAISERLAAQGNTEAFF
CDR3 DNA: TGTGCCATCAGTGAACGGTTAGCCGCGCAGGGGAACACTGAAGCTTTCTTT

V gene: TRBV28
clone size: -
J gene: TRBJ1-6
D gene: -
CDR3 protein: CASSSELVERSPLHF
CDR3 DNA: TGTGCCAGCAGTTCCGAACTAGTTGAACGGTCACCCCTCCACTTT

V gene: TRBV6-6
clone size: few
J gene: TRBJ1-5
D gene: -
CDR3 protein: CASSFPDSFNQPQHF
CDR3 DNA: TGTGCCAGCAGCTTCCCAGACAGTTTCAATCAGCCCCAGCATTTT

V gene: TRBV6-5
clone size: -
J gene: TRBJ1-5
D gene: -
CDR3 protein: CASSYSPGSKPQHF
CDR3 DNA: TGTGCCAGCAGTTACTCGCCAGGATCCAAGCCCCAGCATTTT

V gene: TRBV6-5
clone size: -
J gene: TRBJ1-5
D gene: -
CDR3 protein: CASKIPGDSNQPQHF
CDR3 DNA: TGTGCCAGCAAAATTCCAGGGGATAGCAATCAGCCCCAGCATTTT

V gene: TRBV27
clone size: -
J gene: TRBJ2-5
D gene: TRBD2
CDR3 protein: CASSRLAGIQETQYF
CDR3 DNA: TGTGCCAGCTCCCGACTAGCGGGGATCCAAGAGACCCAGTACTTC

V gene: TRBV23-1
clone size: -
J gene: TRBJ1-5
D gene: -
CDR3 protein: CANPDRSYVQPQHF
CDR3 DNA: TGCGCCAACCCAGACAGGTCTTATGTTCAGCCCCAGCATTTT

V gene: TRBV30
clone size: once
J gene: TRBJ1-4
D gene: -
CDR3 protein: CAWSKGALSEKLFF
CDR3 DNA: TGTGCCTGGAGTAAGGGAGCCTTGAGTGAAAAACTGTTTTTT

V gene: TRBV2
clone size: once
J gene: TRBJ1-1
D gene: TRBD1
CDR3 protein: CASTGQFEAFF
CDR3 DNA: TGTGCCAGCACGGGACAGTTTGAAGCTTTCTTT

V gene: TRBV19
clone size: -
J gene: TRBJ1-5
D gene: TRBD1
CDR3 protein: CASSIDLSRGRGQPQHF
CDR3 DNA: TGTGCCAGTAGTATAGATCTATCCAGGGGGCGAGGTCAGCCCCAGCATTTT

V gene: TRBV4-3
clone size: -
J gene: TRBJ1-2
D gene: -
CDR3 protein: CASSQDRTEYGYTF
CDR3 DNA: TGCGCCAGCAGCCAAGATCGGACTGAGTATGGCTACACCTTC

V gene: TRBV11-3
clone size: -
J gene: TRBJ2-1
D gene: TRBD2
CDR3 protein: CASSWSGGANEQFF
CDR3 DNA: TGTGCCAGCAGCTGGAGCGGGGGGGCCAATGAGCAGTTCTTC

V gene: TRBV19
clone size: once
J gene: TRBJ1-2
D gene: TRBD1
CDR3 protein: CASSIPGTGINGYTF
CDR3 DNA: TGTGCCAGTAGTATCCCCGGGACAGGGATAAATGGCTACACCTTC

V gene: TRBV10-3
clone size: -
J gene: TRBJ2-5
D gene: TRBD2
CDR3 protein: CAISEWTSGEETQYF
CDR3 DNA: TGTGCCATCAGTGAGTGGACTAGCGGGGAAGAGACCCAGTACTTC

V gene: TRBV14
clone size: -
J gene: TRBJ1-6
D gene: -
CDR3 protein: CASSLGTGHINSPLHF
CDR3 DNA: TGTGCCAGCAGCCTGGGTACGGGACACATAAATTCACCCCTCCACTTT

V gene: TRBV27
clone size: -
J gene: TRBJ1-2
D gene: TRBD1
CDR3 protein: CASSSGGHGYTF
CDR3 DNA: TGTGCCAGCAGTTCAGGGGGACATGGCTACACCTTC

V gene: TRBV4-1
clone size: -
J gene: TRBJ1-2
D gene: TRBD1
CDR3 protein: CASRQGASNYGYTF
CDR3 DNA: TGCGCCAGCAGGCAGGGGGCCTCCAACTATGGCTACACCTTC

V gene: TRBV29-1
clone size: -
J gene: TRBJ2-1
D gene: TRBD2
CDR3 protein: CSVDISGAYNEQFF
CDR3 DNA: TGCAGCGTTGATATTAGCGGGGCTTACAATGAGCAGTTCTTC